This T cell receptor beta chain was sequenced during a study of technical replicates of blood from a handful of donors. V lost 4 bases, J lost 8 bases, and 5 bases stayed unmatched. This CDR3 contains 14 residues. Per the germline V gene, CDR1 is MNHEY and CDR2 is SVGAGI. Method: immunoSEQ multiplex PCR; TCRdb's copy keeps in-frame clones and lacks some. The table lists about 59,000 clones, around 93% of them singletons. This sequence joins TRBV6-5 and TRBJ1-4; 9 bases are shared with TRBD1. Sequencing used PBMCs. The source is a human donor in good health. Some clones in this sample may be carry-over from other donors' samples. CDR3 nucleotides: TGTGCCAGCAGTTCGGGACAGGGACAGGAAAAACTGTTTTTT. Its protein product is CASSSGQGQEKLFF.